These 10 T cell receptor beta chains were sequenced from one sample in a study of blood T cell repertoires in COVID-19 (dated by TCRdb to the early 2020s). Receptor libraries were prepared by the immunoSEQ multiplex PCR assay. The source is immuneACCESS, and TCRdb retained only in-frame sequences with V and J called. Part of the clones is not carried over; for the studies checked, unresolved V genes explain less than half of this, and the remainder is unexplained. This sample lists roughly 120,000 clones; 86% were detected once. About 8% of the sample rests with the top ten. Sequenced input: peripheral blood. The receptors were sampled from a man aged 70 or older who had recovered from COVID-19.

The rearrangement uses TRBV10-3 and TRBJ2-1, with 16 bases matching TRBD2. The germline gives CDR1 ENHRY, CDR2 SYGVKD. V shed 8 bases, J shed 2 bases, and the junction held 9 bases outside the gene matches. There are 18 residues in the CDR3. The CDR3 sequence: CAIGGTSGRAGTYNEQFF. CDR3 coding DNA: TGTGCCATCGGTGGGACTAGCGGGAGGGCTGGTACCTACAATGAGCAGTTCTTC.

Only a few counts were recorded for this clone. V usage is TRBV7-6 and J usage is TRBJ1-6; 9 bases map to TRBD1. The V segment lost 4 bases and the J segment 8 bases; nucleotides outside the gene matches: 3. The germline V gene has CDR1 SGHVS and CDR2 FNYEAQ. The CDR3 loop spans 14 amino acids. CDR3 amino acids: CASSSGTGYSPLHF. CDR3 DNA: TGTGCCAGCAGCTCCGGGACAGGGTATTCACCCCTCCACTTT.

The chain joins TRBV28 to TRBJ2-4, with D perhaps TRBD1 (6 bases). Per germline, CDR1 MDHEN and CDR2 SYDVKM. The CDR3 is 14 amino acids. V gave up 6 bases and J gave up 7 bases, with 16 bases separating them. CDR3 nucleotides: TGTGCCAGCAGCCTCACAGGGATGCGGAACATTCAGTACTTC. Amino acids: CASSLTGMRNIQYF.

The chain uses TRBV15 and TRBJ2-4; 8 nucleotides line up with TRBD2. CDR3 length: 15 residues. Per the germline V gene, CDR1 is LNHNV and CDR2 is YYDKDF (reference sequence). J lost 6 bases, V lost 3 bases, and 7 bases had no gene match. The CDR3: CATSRGGLAVNIQYF. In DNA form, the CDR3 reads TGTGCCACCAGCAGGGGTGGACTAGCTGTAAACATTCAGTACTTC.

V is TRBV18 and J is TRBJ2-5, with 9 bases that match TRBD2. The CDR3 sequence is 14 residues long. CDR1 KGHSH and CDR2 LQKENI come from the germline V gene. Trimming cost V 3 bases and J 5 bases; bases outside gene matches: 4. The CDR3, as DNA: TGTGCCAGCTCACCGGGACTAGCTGGGGAGACCCAGTACTTC. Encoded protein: CASSPGLAGETQYF.

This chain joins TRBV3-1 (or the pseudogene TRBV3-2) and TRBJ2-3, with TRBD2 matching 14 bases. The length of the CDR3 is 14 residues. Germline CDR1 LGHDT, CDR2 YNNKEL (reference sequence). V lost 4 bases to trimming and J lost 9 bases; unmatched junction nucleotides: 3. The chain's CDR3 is CASSPGTSGSTQYF. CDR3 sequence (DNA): TGTGCCAGCAGCCCTGGGACTAGCGGGAGCACGCAGTATTTT.

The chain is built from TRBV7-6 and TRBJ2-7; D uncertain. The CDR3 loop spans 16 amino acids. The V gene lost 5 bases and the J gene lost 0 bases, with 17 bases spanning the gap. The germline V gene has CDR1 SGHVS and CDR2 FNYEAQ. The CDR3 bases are TGTGCCAGCAGCCTAATAGACTCCTCTGTCTCCTACGAGCAGTACTTC. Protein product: CASSLIDSSVSYEQYF.

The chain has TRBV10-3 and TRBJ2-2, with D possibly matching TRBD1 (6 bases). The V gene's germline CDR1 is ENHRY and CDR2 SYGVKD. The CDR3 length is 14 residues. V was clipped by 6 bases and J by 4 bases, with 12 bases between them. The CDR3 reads CAIRGEGGTGELFF. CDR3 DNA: TGTGCCATCAGAGGGGAAGGGGGCACCGGGGAGCTGTTTTTT.

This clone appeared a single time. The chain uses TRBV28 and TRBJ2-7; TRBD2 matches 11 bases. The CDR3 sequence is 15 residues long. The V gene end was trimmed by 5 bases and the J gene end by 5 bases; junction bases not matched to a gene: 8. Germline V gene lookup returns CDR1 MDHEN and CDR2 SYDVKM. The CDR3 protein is CASSTQWGLADEQYF. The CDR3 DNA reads TGTGCCAGCAGTACCCAGTGGGGACTAGCGGACGAGCAGTACTTC. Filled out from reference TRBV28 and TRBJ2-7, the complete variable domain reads DVKVTQSSRYLVKRTGEKVFLECVQDMDHENMFWYRQDPGLGLRLIYFSYDVKMKEKGDIPEGYSVSREKKERFSLILESASTNQTSMYLCASSTQWGLADEQYFGPGTRLTVT.

CDR3 in DNA: TGTGCCACCAACCAGGCGGGGGGAGGAGAGACCCAGTACTTC. Translation: CATNQAGGGETQYF. V is TRBV18 and J is TRBJ2-5, with TRBD2 identical over 8 bases. CDR1 is KGHSH and CDR2 is LQKENI in the germline V gene. The CDR3 contains 14 residues. V was pared by 10 bases and J by 4 bases, with 11 bases of the junction left unmatched.